This is a list of T cell receptor beta chains from one sample in a study of human T cells and chemical hapten exposure. TCRdb used MiXCR to reprocess the RACE reads, holding one entry per CDR3 protein. The data contain about 80,000 distinct CDR3 sequences, around 15% of them singletons. The sequences come from whole blood, collected in connection with sensitization to the hapten diphenylcyclopropenone (DPC). The receptors stem from a woman between 45 and 60 years old with alopecia areata. Some clones in this sample may be carry-over from other donors' samples. Both conserved end residues are part of each CDR3. The order of the fields is clone size, D gene, V gene, J gene, CDR3 DNA, CDR3 protein. D genes are given only for firm matches. Rows give clone size only sometimes, using once, few, many, or a class for an expanded clone.

>-|TRBD1|TRBV2|TRBJ2-7
TGTGCCAGCAGTGTGCGGGACAGGGAAAACTACGAGCAGTACTTC
CASSVRDRENYEQYF
>once|TRBD1|TRBV19|TRBJ1-5
TGTGCCAGTAGGACAGGGGGCCCATCGGGCAATCAGCCCCAGCATTTT
CASRTGGPSGNQPQHF
>few|-|TRBV29-1|TRBJ1-2
TGCAGCGTCGGACACCCAACCGGGGGAACTAACTATGGCTACACCTTC
CSVGHPTGGTNYGYTF
>-|-|TRBV27|TRBJ1-3
TGTGCCAGCAAGCGGGGGTCATTCTCTGGAAACACCATATATTTT
CASKRGSFSGNTIYF
>-|-|TRBV5-1|TRBJ2-6
TGCGCCAGCAGCTTGGATGCTAGTCGGGCCAACGTCCTGACTTTC
CASSLDASRANVLTF
>-|-|TRBV11-2|TRBJ2-7
TGTGCCAGCAGCCCCGAACGTTCCTCCTACGAGCAGTACTTC
CASSPERSSYEQYF
>few|-|TRBV11-2|TRBJ2-1
TGTGCCAGCAGCCCCTCTCCGGAGGGCTACAATGAGCAGTTCTTC
CASSPSPEGYNEQFF
>-|-|TRBV2|TRBJ2-5
TGTGCCAGCAGTGGTCTAGGCGGTTCAGAGACCCAGTACTTC
CASSGLGGSETQYF
>many|-|TRBV7-9|TRBJ2-5
TGTGCCAGCAGCTTAGACCTAGCTCAAGAGACCCAGTACTTC
CASSLDLAQETQYF
>-|TRBD1|TRBV20-1|TRBJ1-6
TGCAGTGCTAAGGACAGGGGTTCTGATTCACCCCTCCACTTT
CSAKDRGSDSPLHF
>few|-|TRBV9|TRBJ2-4
TGTGCCAGCAGCGTTGAGGACAGTCATATTCAGTACTTC
CASSVEDSHIQYF
>few|TRBD1|TRBV12-3/TRBV12-4|TRBJ1-6
TGTGCCAGCAGACACCGGCGGACAGGGAGGAATAATTCACCCCTCCACTTT
CASRHRRTGRNNSPLHF
>-|-|TRBV7-9|TRBJ1-4
TGTGCCAGTGGGTTCGACCGGGCAACTAATGAAAAACTGTTTTTT
CASGFDRATNEKLFF
>-|TRBD2|TRBV18|TRBJ2-7
TGTGCCAGCTCCCCGACTTCTAGCGGTAGCTCCTACGAGCAGTACTTC
CASSPTSSGSSYEQYF
>many|TRBD2|TRBV5-5|TRBJ2-7
TGTGCCAGCAGCTCCGCCCCTAGCGGGAGGTCCTACGAGCAGTACTTC
CASSSAPSGRSYEQYF
>-|-|TRBV7-4|TRBJ2-7
TGTGCCAGCACCTTCGAAGGTTCGGGGGAGCCGTCCTACGAGCAGTACTTC
CASTFEGSGEPSYEQYF
>few|-|TRBV30|TRBJ2-7
TGTGCCTGGAGTGTACTGCGGTCCTACGAGCAGTACTTC
CAWSVLRSYEQYF